These T cell receptor beta chains were read from a single sample in a study of blood T cell repertoires in COVID-19. The method was immunoSEQ multiplex PCR; TCRdb's version includes in-frame clones alone and lacks a portion of them. This sample has 170,000 or so clones; 85% to 90% occur once, and the top ten carry approximately 7%. The source material was PBMCs or T cells enriched from blood (not recorded which). These receptors were obtained from a woman aged 45 to 65 who had recovered from COVID-19. Both conserved end residues are part of each CDR3. The D gene is left open where the match is weak. Clone size appears in some rows only: once, few, many, or a class for an expanded clone.

>-|TRBJ1-5|TRBV5-1|-
CASSLGSNQPQHF
TGCGCCAGCAGCTTGGGGAGTAATCAGCCCCAGCATTTT
>TRBD1|TRBJ1-6|TRBV5-8|once
CASSRRQGSSPLHF
TGTGCCAGCAGCCGAAGACAGGGGAGTTCACCCCTCCACTTT
>TRBD1|TRBJ1-6|TRBV19|-
CASSGTVYNSPLHF
TGTGCCAGTAGCGGGACAGTTTATAATTCACCCCTCCACTTT
>-|TRBJ1-2|TRBV2|-
CASSEPHREGGYTF
TGTGCCAGCAGTGAACCACACAGGGAGGGTGGCTACACCTTC
>TRBD1|TRBJ1-2|TRBV9|-
CASSAEGTDYGYTF
TGTGCCAGCAGCGCCGAGGGGACAGACTATGGCTACACCTTC
>TRBD1|TRBJ1-6|TRBV11-2|-
CASSLGGGTGRWYNSPLHF
TGTGCCAGCAGCTTAGGTGGCGGGACAGGGCGTTGGTATAATTCACCCCTCCACTTT
>-|TRBJ2-3|TRBV7-2|-
CASSRQSADTQYF
TGTGCCAGCAGCCGACAGAGCGCAGATACGCAGTATTTT
>TRBD1|TRBJ1-5|TRBV6-5|-
CASRPTGAPNQPQHF
TGTGCCAGCAGACCTACAGGGGCGCCAAATCAGCCCCAGCATTTT
>TRBD1|TRBJ2-1|TRBV4-2|-
CASSQVGQGGGEQFF
TGTGCCAGCAGCCAAGTCGGACAGGGGGGTGGAGAGCAGTTCTTC
>-|TRBJ2-3|TRBV5-6|-
CASTQGGFTDTQYF
TGTGCCAGCACCCAGGGGGGATTCACAGATACGCAGTATTTT
>TRBD1|TRBJ2-7|TRBV6-5|-
CASSYRGTGGLDEQYF
TGTGCCAGCAGTTACCGTGGGACAGGGGGCCTCGACGAGCAGTACTTC
>TRBD2|TRBJ2-7|TRBV5-5|-
CASSSSGGRTYEQYF
TGTGCCAGCAGCTCGAGCGGGGGACGAACCTACGAGCAGTACTTC
>TRBD2|TRBJ2-1|TRBV5-1|-
CASRYNAGGRNNEQFF
TGCGCCAGCAGATATAACGCGGGGGGGCGAAACAATGAGCAGTTCTTC
>-|TRBJ1-1|TRBV14|few
CASSQQITGNRNTEAFF
TGTGCCAGCAGCCAACAAATTACAGGGAACAGGAACACTGAAGCTTTCTTT
>TRBD1|TRBJ1-4|TRBV7-9|-
CASSLGDRLNEKLFF
TGTGCCAGCAGCTTGGGGGACAGGCTTAATGAAAAACTGTTTTTT
>-|TRBJ2-1|TRBV2|-
CASSGSDRGSLNEQFF
TGTGCCAGCAGCGGGTCGGACCGGGGTAGCCTCAATGAGCAGTTCTTC
>-|TRBJ2-2|TRBV5-8|-
CASSLLLLGTGELFF
TGTGCCAGCAGCTTATTACTACTGGGCACCGGGGAGCTGTTTTTT
>-|TRBJ1-4|TRBV2|once
CASSIRGKDEKLFF
TGTGCCAGCAGTATAAGGGGGAAGGATGAAAAACTGTTTTTT
>-|TRBJ2-1|TRBV7-2|-
CASSLTPGGRSYNEQFF
TGTGCCAGCAGCTTAACCCCGGGTGGCCGGTCCTACAATGAGCAGTTCTTC
>-|TRBJ1-2|TRBV21-1|-
CASSKATVLGDGYTF
TGTGCCAGCAGCAAAGCGACCGTTTTGGGAGATGGCTACACCTTC
>-|TRBJ1-3|TRBV14|-
CASSQDRAGMISGNTIYF
TGTGCCAGCAGCCAAGATAGGGCAGGGATGATCTCTGGAAACACCATATATTTT
>TRBD2|TRBJ2-3|TRBV6-2/TRBV6-3|-
CASSLAGITSTDTQYF
TGTGCCAGCAGCCTAGCGGGGATTACTAGCACAGATACGCAGTATTTT
>TRBD1|TRBJ1-2|TRBV7-2|-
CASSLVRGATGDYGYTF
TGTGCCAGCAGCTTAGTCCGGGGAGCCACAGGGGACTATGGCTACACCTTC
>-|TRBJ2-1|TRBV20-1|-
CSAGDNEQFF
TGCAGTGCGGGCGACAATGAGCAGTTCTTC
>-|TRBJ1-1|TRBV6-2/TRBV6-3|few
CASSSWTKSTEAFF
TGTGCCAGCAGTTCGTGGACAAAAAGCACTGAAGCTTTCTTT
>-|TRBJ2-7|TRBV6-2/TRBV6-3|once
CASSPSGTYEQYF
TGTGCCAGCAGTCCCTCGGGTACCTACGAGCAGTACTTC
>-|TRBJ2-7|TRBV6-5|-
CASSYYRVKYEQYF
TGTGCCAGCAGTTACTACAGGGTGAAATACGAGCAGTACTTC
>-|TRBJ1-1|TRBV4-3|once
CASSQVGGLKAFF
TGCGCCAGCAGCCAAGTAGGAGGGTTGAAAGCTTTCTTT
>-|TRBJ1-2|TRBV6-2/TRBV6-3|-
CASSYSLRGAGYGYTF
TGTGCCAGCAGTTACTCGTTGCGGGGGGCCGGCTATGGCTACACCTTC
>-|TRBJ2-6|TRBV15|-
CATSRDRGSGANVLTF
TGTGCCACCAGCAGAGACAGGGGTTCTGGGGCCAACGTCCTGACTTTC
>-|TRBJ1-6|TRBV30|-
CACLTDRSSSPLHF
TGTGCCTGCCTCACCGACAGGTCGTCCTCACCCCTCCACTTT
>-|TRBJ1-2|TRBV4-3|-
CASSQDGGSMGHGITF
TGCGCCAGCAGCCAAGATGGGGGTAGTATGGGACACGGTATCACCTTC
>-|TRBJ2-2|TRBV7-3|-
CASSLWASVNTGELFF
TGTGCCAGCAGCTTATGGGCTAGCGTGAACACCGGGGAGCTGTTTTTT
>TRBD1|TRBJ1-5|TRBV18|-
CASSTGGSGNQPQHF
TGTGCCAGCTCAACAGGGGGCAGTGGCAATCAGCCCCAGCATTTT
>TRBD1|TRBJ2-5|TRBV6-5|once
CASDRGRGWETQYF
TGTGCCAGTGACAGGGGGCGCGGGTGGGAGACCCAGTACTTC
>TRBD1|TRBJ1-4|TRBV7-2|-
CASSSLQGANEKLFF
TGTGCCAGCAGCTCCCTCCAGGGGGCTAATGAAAAACTGTTTTTT
>TRBD1|TRBJ2-5|TRBV15|-
CATSRDRGQETQYF
TGTGCCACCAGCAGAGATCGGGGACAGGAGACCCAGTACTTC
>TRBD2|TRBJ2-7|TRBV7-9|-
CASSYGTSGAVEQYF
TGTGCCAGCAGCTATGGGACTAGCGGAGCGGTCGAGCAGTACTTC
>-|TRBJ1-5|TRBV7-8|-
CASSLAPTDSNQPQHF
TGTGCCAGCAGCTTAGCACCGACAGATAGCAATCAGCCCCAGCATTTT
>TRBD1|TRBJ1-2|TRBV3-1/TRBV3-2|once
CASSQGRTGAFYGYTF
TGTGCCAGCAGCCAAGGAAGGACAGGCGCGTTCTATGGCTACACCTTC
>TRBD1|TRBJ2-5|TRBV19|once
CASSPAAAGGETQYF
TGTGCCAGTAGTCCAGCCGCGGCAGGGGGAGAGACCCAGTACTTC
>-|TRBJ2-2|TRBV24-1|few
CATSDPGGANTGELFF
TGTGCCACCAGTGACCCAGGAGGGGCGAACACCGGGGAGCTGTTTTTT
>-|TRBJ2-4|TRBV27|-
CASSFIGRGRAQGNIQYF
TGTGCCAGCAGTTTCATCGGTAGGGGCAGGGCTCAAGGAAACATTCAGTACTTC
>TRBD2|TRBJ2-5|TRBV5-4|-
CASSLAVGGGRETQYF
TGTGCCAGCAGCTTGGCGGTCGGCGGGGGGAGAGAGACCCAGTACTTC
>-|TRBJ2-2|TRBV27|-
CASSSGVDGELFF
TGTGCCAGCAGTTCAGGGGTTGACGGGGAGCTGTTTTTT
>TRBD1|TRBJ2-7|TRBV18|-
CASSLDRDREQYF
TGTGCCAGCTCCCTCGACAGGGATCGCGAGCAGTACTTC
>-|TRBJ2-7|TRBV12-5|-
CASGLSPKDRFNYEQYF
TGTGCTAGTGGTTTGTCCCCTAAGGACAGATTTAACTACGAGCAGTACTTC
>-|TRBJ2-2|TRBV5-4|-
CASSRDNPNTGELFF
TGTGCCAGCAGCAGGGACAATCCGAACACCGGGGAGCTGTTTTTT
>TRBD2|TRBJ2-3|TRBV5-4|-
CASSSGLAGGTDTQYF
TGTGCCAGCAGCTCGGGACTAGCGGGGGGCACAGATACGCAGTATTTT
>TRBD2|TRBJ2-5|TRBV11-2|once
CASKKPPQRGGLQETQYF
TGTGCCAGCAAAAAACCCCCGCAGCGGGGGGGTCTCCAAGAGACCCAGTACTTC
>-|TRBJ2-1|TRBV6-1|once
CASSERGALYNEQFF
TGTGCCAGCAGTGAACGGGGGGCCCTTTACAATGAGCAGTTCTTC
>-|TRBJ2-5|TRBV12-5|-
CASANRGKGTQYF
TGTGCTAGTGCAAATCGGGGGAAGGGGACCCAGTACTTC
>TRBD1|TRBJ1-5|TRBV7-8|-
CASSLRGGGQAPNQPQHF
TGTGCCAGCAGCTTAAGAGGCGGAGGACAGGCACCCAATCAGCCCCAGCATTTT
>TRBD1|TRBJ2-6|TRBV19|-
CASSPLRDRDSGANVLTF
TGTGCCAGTAGTCCCCTTCGAGACAGGGACTCTGGGGCCAACGTCCTGACTTTC
>-|TRBJ1-2|TRBV27|-
CASSLRREHYGYTF
TGTGCCAGCAGTTTACGACGGGAGCATTATGGCTACACCTTC
>-|TRBJ1-6|TRBV28|-
CASSPDNRDSPLHF
TGTGCCAGCAGCCCGGACAACAGGGATTCACCCCTCCACTTT
>TRBD2|TRBJ2-5|TRBV4-2|-
CASSQERGTSGGQEETQYF
TGTGCCAGCAGCCAAGAGAGGGGAACTAGCGGGGGCCAGGAAGAGACCCAGTACTTC
>-|TRBJ1-6|TRBV30|-
CAWSGVGGNSPLHF
TGTGCCTGGAGTGGCGTGGGGGGAAATTCACCCCTCCACTTT
>TRBD1|TRBJ2-1|TRBV18|-
CASSRDRTGGLNEQFF
TGTGCCAGCTCACGAGATCGGACAGGGGGACTCAATGAGCAGTTCTTC